The T cell receptor (beta chain) under discussion was sequenced for a study of T cells after yellow fever vaccination. The ends were cut back, 0 bases at V and 0 bases at J, with 13 bases in the middle. Germline CDR1 MNHEY, CDR2 SVGEGT. The CDR3 is made up of 17 amino acids. TCRdb reprocessed the 5' RACE reads with MiXCR, giving one entry per CDR3 protein. The table includes 150,000 or so distinct CDR3 sequences, 6% to 7.5% detected once. This TCR was sampled from a man between 18 and 35 years old who received the YFV17D yellow fever vaccine. The rearrangement uses TRBV6-2 or TRBV6-3 and TRBJ2-3; D might be TRBD2 (5 bases). The sample in question was CD4+ T cells sorted from PBMCs, obtained 5 days after the first yellow fever vaccination. The CDR3 sequence: CASSYSRIGGSTDTQYF. The CDR3 coding sequence is TGTGCCAGCAGTTACTCGAGGATTGGCGGGAGCACAGATACGCAGTATTTT.